The sample holds a few counts of the clone carrying this T cell receptor (beta chain). From the reads, TCRdb called clonotypes with MiXCR, one entry per CDR3 protein. The sample records 200,000 or so distinct CDR3 sequences, roughly 19% being singletons. The sample originates from a study of T cell repertoires in cytomegalovirus infection. V lost 1 base, J lost 1 base, and 13 bases lay in between. CDR3 length equals 16 residues. Germline CDR1 and CDR2: LNHDA and SQIVND (reference sequence). V is TRBV19 and J is TRBJ1-1; D unclear. The source is a human donor in good health (CMV status not recorded). Some clones in this sample may be carry-over from other donors' samples. The sample taken for sequencing was PBMCs. The CDR3 region is CASSIGVRVQNTEAFF. CDR3 sequence (DNA): TGTGCCAGTAGTATAGGGGTCCGGGTACAGAACACTGAAGCTTTCTTT.